Listed below are T cell receptor beta chains from one sample, sequenced in a study of blood T cell repertoires in COVID-19. Repertoires were generated with immunoSEQ multiplex PCR, while TCRdb's copy carries only in-frame clones and drops some. The table includes about 44,000 clones, approximately 88% detected once. The sample comprised peripheral blood. These receptors all stem from a woman in her thirties or forties with acute or convalescent COVID-19. CDR3s include the opening cysteine and the closing phenylalanine or tryptophan. Each record gives: D gene, V gene, clone size, J gene, CDR3 DNA, CDR3 protein. The D gene is left open where the match is weak. Size is omitted from some rows. Given values are once, few, many or a class for expanded clones.

d_call: TRBD1; v_call: TRBV28; clone_size: NA; j_call: TRBJ2-7; cdr3_nt: TGTGCCAGCGGGGAGGGGGACAGGGTCATAAGGCAGTACTTC; cdr3_aa: CASGEGDRVIRQYF
d_call: NA; v_call: TRBV5-8; clone_size: few; j_call: TRBJ1-5; cdr3_nt: TGTGCCAGCAGCTTGGGGGGCAGGGATCAGCCCCAGCATTTT; cdr3_aa: CASSLGGRDQPQHF
d_call: NA; v_call: TRBV30; clone_size: NA; j_call: TRBJ1-2; cdr3_nt: TGTGCCTGGAGTGAGGCGGGGGGATATGGCTACACCTTC; cdr3_aa: CAWSEAGGYGYTF
d_call: NA; v_call: TRBV4-1; clone_size: NA; j_call: TRBJ1-5; cdr3_nt: TGCGCCAGCAGCCAACCAAGCGGGGGACAGCCCCAGCATTTT; cdr3_aa: CASSQPSGGQPQHF
d_call: TRBD2; v_call: TRBV28; clone_size: once; j_call: TRBJ2-3; cdr3_nt: TGTGCCAGCCTTACACTAGCGGGAAAGTCAGATACGCAGTATTTT; cdr3_aa: CASLTLAGKSDTQYF
d_call: NA; v_call: TRBV5-1; clone_size: NA; j_call: TRBJ1-4; cdr3_nt: TGCGCCAGCAGCTTGATGGGGAAGGGGAATGAAAAACTGTTTTTT; cdr3_aa: CASSLMGKGNEKLFF
d_call: TRBD1; v_call: TRBV5-1; clone_size: NA; j_call: TRBJ1-4; cdr3_nt: TGCGCCAGCAGCCCGGGACAGGTTAATGAAAAACTGTTTTTT; cdr3_aa: CASSPGQVNEKLFF
d_call: NA; v_call: TRBV6-1; clone_size: once; j_call: TRBJ1-2; cdr3_nt: TGTGCCAGCAGTGACGACAGCTATGGCTACACCTTC; cdr3_aa: CASSDDSYGYTF
d_call: NA; v_call: TRBV6-5; clone_size: NA; j_call: TRBJ1-2; cdr3_nt: TGTGCCAGCAGTTACTCTACGGACAGCTATGGCTACACCTTC; cdr3_aa: CASSYSTDSYGYTF
d_call: NA; v_call: TRBV15; clone_size: NA; j_call: TRBJ1-4; cdr3_nt: TGTGCCACCAGCAGAGAAGGAGGTCGAAATGAAAAACTGTTTTTT; cdr3_aa: CATSREGGRNEKLFF
d_call: NA; v_call: TRBV2; clone_size: few; j_call: TRBJ1-6; cdr3_nt: TGTGCCAGCAGTGAGAGCAGGGTACGGTCACCCCTCCACTTT; cdr3_aa: CASSESRVRSPLHF
d_call: NA; v_call: TRBV7-2; clone_size: NA; j_call: TRBJ1-3; cdr3_nt: TGTGCCAGCAGCTTATCAATGGGGAAAGCGGGAGGAAACACCATATATTTT; cdr3_aa: CASSLSMGKAGGNTIYF
d_call: NA; v_call: TRBV19; clone_size: NA; j_call: TRBJ2-3; cdr3_nt: TGTGCCAGTAGTCCACGACGGGGAGCCGGCACAGATACGCAGTATTTT; cdr3_aa: CASSPRRGAGTDTQYF
d_call: TRBD1; v_call: TRBV18; clone_size: NA; j_call: TRBJ2-7; cdr3_nt: TGTGCCAGCTCACCACGGCAGGGGGCGGACGAGCAGTACTTC; cdr3_aa: CASSPRQGADEQYF
d_call: NA; v_call: TRBV15; clone_size: NA; j_call: TRBJ2-2; cdr3_nt: TGTGCCACCGCCTCGGTCCCAGGGAGGTCCGGGGAGCTGTTTTTT; cdr3_aa: CATASVPGRSGELFF
d_call: TRBD1; v_call: TRBV4-2; clone_size: NA; j_call: TRBJ1-2; cdr3_nt: TGTGCCAGCAGCCAAGATCGGCAGGGGGCCAACTATGGCTACACCTTC; cdr3_aa: CASSQDRQGANYGYTF
d_call: TRBD1; v_call: TRBV7-2; clone_size: NA; j_call: TRBJ1-1; cdr3_nt: TGTGCCACCCGAGTGGACAGGGAATACACTGAAGCTTTCTTT; cdr3_aa: CATRVDREYTEAFF
d_call: NA; v_call: TRBV6-5; clone_size: NA; j_call: TRBJ1-4; cdr3_nt: TGTGCCAGCAGAACAGGGTTGGGTAATGAAAAACTGTTTTTT; cdr3_aa: CASRTGLGNEKLFF
d_call: TRBD1; v_call: TRBV9; clone_size: few; j_call: TRBJ2-7; cdr3_nt: TGTGCCAGCAGCTCACCGGGACAGGGGTTTAACGAGCAGTACTTC; cdr3_aa: CASSSPGQGFNEQYF
d_call: NA; v_call: TRBV16; clone_size: NA; j_call: TRBJ1-4; cdr3_nt: TGTGCCAGCAGCCCCTTGTGGGCCCCTGCAACTAATGAAAAACTGTTTTTT; cdr3_aa: CASSPLWAPATNEKLFF
d_call: TRBD1; v_call: TRBV23-1; clone_size: NA; j_call: TRBJ1-2; cdr3_nt: TGCGCCAGCAGTCTACGGACAGGGAGTCTCCGTGGCTACACCTTC; cdr3_aa: CASSLRTGSLRGYTF
d_call: TRBD1; v_call: TRBV5-6; clone_size: NA; j_call: TRBJ2-7; cdr3_nt: TGTGCCAGCAGCTTGGGACAGGGACGCGAGCAGTACTTC; cdr3_aa: CASSLGQGREQYF
d_call: NA; v_call: TRBV11-2; clone_size: NA; j_call: TRBJ2-2; cdr3_nt: TGTGCCAGCACGGACTTAAACACCGGGGAGCTGTTTTTT; cdr3_aa: CASTDLNTGELFF
d_call: NA; v_call: TRBV6-5; clone_size: NA; j_call: TRBJ1-4; cdr3_nt: TGTGCCAGCAGGACCGACCCTGGCGGGGGAAAACTGTTTTTT; cdr3_aa: CASRTDPGGGKLFF
d_call: TRBD2; v_call: TRBV3-1/TRBV3-2; clone_size: NA; j_call: TRBJ2-1; cdr3_nt: TGTGCCAGCAGCTCACCGGGACTAGCTAGAAATGAGCAGTTCTTC; cdr3_aa: CASSSPGLARNEQFF
d_call: NA; v_call: TRBV7-2; clone_size: NA; j_call: TRBJ1-5; cdr3_nt: TGTGCCAGCAGCTTTTGGGGAGGACAGCCCCAGCATTTT; cdr3_aa: CASSFWGGQPQHF
d_call: TRBD1; v_call: TRBV7-9; clone_size: once; j_call: TRBJ1-1; cdr3_nt: TGTGCCAGCAGCTTAGGGTACGGGACAGGGGGCGTGAACACTGAAGCTTTCTTT; cdr3_aa: CASSLGYGTGGVNTEAFF
d_call: TRBD1; v_call: TRBV3-1/TRBV3-2; clone_size: NA; j_call: TRBJ1-3; cdr3_nt: TGTGCCAGCAGCCGTCCCCGGGACAGGGGAGGAAACACCATATATTTT; cdr3_aa: CASSRPRDRGGNTIYF
d_call: NA; v_call: TRBV7-9; clone_size: NA; j_call: TRBJ1-2; cdr3_nt: TGTGCCAGCTCCCTAGGGACGGGAGTATATGGCTACACCTTC; cdr3_aa: CASSLGTGVYGYTF
d_call: TRBD1; v_call: TRBV9; clone_size: NA; j_call: TRBJ2-7; cdr3_nt: TGTGCCAGCAGCGCGACAGGGAGCTCCTACGAGCAGTACTTC; cdr3_aa: CASSATGSSYEQYF
d_call: TRBD2; v_call: TRBV27; clone_size: NA; j_call: TRBJ2-7; cdr3_nt: TGTGCCAGCAGTTTATCGCGGGGGAAGAGGTGGGAGCAGTACTTC; cdr3_aa: CASSLSRGKRWEQYF
d_call: NA; v_call: TRBV2; clone_size: NA; j_call: TRBJ1-1; cdr3_nt: TGTGCCAGAACTAGGGGGTCAAGGTTGAACACTGAAGCTTTCTTT; cdr3_aa: CARTRGSRLNTEAFF
d_call: NA; v_call: TRBV7-9; clone_size: NA; j_call: TRBJ1-4; cdr3_nt: TGTGCCAGCAGCTACACGGAAAAACTGTTTTTT; cdr3_aa: CASSYTEKLFF
d_call: TRBD2; v_call: TRBV5-4; clone_size: NA; j_call: TRBJ2-3; cdr3_nt: TGTGCCAGCAGCTTGACTAGCGGCAGCACAGATACGCAGTATTTT; cdr3_aa: CASSLTSGSTDTQYF
d_call: NA; v_call: TRBV12-2; clone_size: NA; j_call: TRBJ2-5; cdr3_nt: TGTGCAAGTCGCTTAGGTATGGCTAGCGGGAGGGCCAGAAAGACCCAGTACTTC; cdr3_aa: CASRLGMASGRARKTQYF
d_call: NA; v_call: TRBV7-2; clone_size: NA; j_call: TRBJ2-1; cdr3_nt: TGTGCCAGCAGCTTGGTCCTCGGGAATGAGCAGTTCTTC; cdr3_aa: CASSLVLGNEQFF
d_call: TRBD2; v_call: TRBV28; clone_size: NA; j_call: TRBJ2-1; cdr3_nt: TGTGCCAGCAAGGTGTCTAGCGGGATTTATGAGCAGTTCTTC; cdr3_aa: CASKVSSGIYEQFF
d_call: TRBD2; v_call: TRBV7-3; clone_size: NA; j_call: TRBJ2-2; cdr3_nt: TGTGCCAGCAGCTTAGGTCCCGGACTAGCCGGGGAGCTGTTTTTT; cdr3_aa: CASSLGPGLAGELFF